This TCR beta chain was sequenced in a study of blood T cell repertoires in COVID-19. Study context: Donors in the United States, Italy and Spain gave samples during acute or convalescent COVID-19. In each case, the material was cDNA or gDNA derived from T cells, B-cell-depleted T cells, or PBMCs.

Repertoires were generated with immunoSEQ multiplex PCR, while TCRdb's copy carries only in-frame clones and drops some. Of roughly 200,000 clones in the sample, around four fifths were seen once. Seattle's cohort entered during active infection and was followed longitudinally. The V end lost 5 bases, the J end lost 4 bases, and 16 bases lay between the germline ends. CDR3 length: 15 residues. Germline CDR1 and CDR2: MGHRA and YSYEKL. Sequencing used peripheral blood. The sequence derives from a woman in her forties with COVID-19, enrolled during active disease. This chain uses TRBV4-1 with TRBJ2-3; TRBD1 might be the D (5 bases). CDR3 in DNA: TGCGCCAGCAGCGCACAAGATAGGGGCCCAGATACGCAGTATTTT. It encodes CASSAQDRGPDTQYF.